The clone carrying this T cell receptor (beta chain) was seen repeatedly, ten times or more. Its antigen is undetermined. Molecular barcoding with unique molecular identifiers was used for the TCRbeta library. TCRdb re-derived calls from the PCR reads in MiXCR, one entry per CDR3 protein. The data hold around 190,000 distinct CDR3 sequences, with approximately 6.9% observed a single time. Germline V gene lookup returns CDR1 SGHRS and CDR2 YFSETQ. The CDR3 covers 14 residues. V trimming: 4 bases; J trimming: 6 bases; junction bases outside the gene matches: 8. This sample was included in a study of T-cell reconstitution after alpha-beta-depleted transplantation in children. Study results and caveats: Where some patients showed high TCRbeta diversity at day 60, it came from recipient T cells and thymic progenitors that had survived. Several hundred graft clones that had expanded were reportedly the source of alpha-beta T cells about two months after transplant.

This chain connects TRBV5-1 to TRBJ1-2; TRBD1 matches at 8 bases. The receptor was isolated from a boy between 2 and 15 years old with acute lymphoblastic leukemia, due to receive a stem cell transplant. The starting material was PBMCs, obtained before TCRalphabeta/CD19-depleted stem cell transplant. CDR3 nucleotides: TGCGCCAGCAGCGTCGACAGGGGTAGAGATGGCTACACCTTC. This gives the protein CASSVDRGRDGYTF.